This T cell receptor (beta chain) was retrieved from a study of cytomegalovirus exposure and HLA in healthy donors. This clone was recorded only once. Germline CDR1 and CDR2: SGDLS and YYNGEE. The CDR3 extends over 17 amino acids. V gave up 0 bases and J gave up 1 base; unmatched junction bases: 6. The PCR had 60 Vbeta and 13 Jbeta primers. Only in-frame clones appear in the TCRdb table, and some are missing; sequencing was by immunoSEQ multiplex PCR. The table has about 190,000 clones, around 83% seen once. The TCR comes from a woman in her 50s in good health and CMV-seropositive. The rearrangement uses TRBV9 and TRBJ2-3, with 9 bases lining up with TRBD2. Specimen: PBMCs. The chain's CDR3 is CASSVEGLAGGTDTQYF. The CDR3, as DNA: TGTGCCAGCAGCGTAGAAGGATTAGCGGGGGGCACAGATACGCAGTATTTT. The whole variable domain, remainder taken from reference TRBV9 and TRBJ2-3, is DSGVTQTPKHLITATGQRVTLRCSPRSGDLSVYWYQQSLDQGLQFLIQYYNGEERAKGNILERFSAQQFPDLHSELNLSSLELGDSALYFCASSVEGLAGGTDTQYFGPGTRLTVL.